What follows describes a single T cell receptor beta chain. This CDR3 contains 14 residues. The V and J ends lost 6 bases and 4 bases, in that order; junction bases with no gene match: 6. Germline V gene lookup returns CDR1 SNHLY and CDR2 FYNNEI. Combining a sample-barcoded 5' primer with a J-beta primer mix, a second PCR ran for roughly 7 to 12 cycles. Every individual sample yielded 2.5 million or more paired-end reads (each containing CDR3). TCRdb analysed the 5' RACE reads with MiXCR anew, one entry per CDR3 protein. The data show about 800,000 distinct CDR3 sequences, roughly 64% seen once. The entry originates in a study of blood T cells in healthy people across ages. In the study overall: About one barcoded beta molecule per two T cells was captured by template switching.

The V and J genes are TRBV2 and TRBJ2-5; 9 bases are a match to TRBD1. The receptor was derived from a man younger than 40 in good health. Sequencing was done on a sample of blood. The CDR3: CASSRMTGGETQYF. For the CDR3, the DNA is TGTGCCAGCAGCCGAATGACAGGGGGAGAGACCCAGTACTTC.